Described below is a single TCR beta chain sequence and its context. Its antigen remains undetermined. There are no base qualities to consult, and no much larger clone falls within one base. The entry originates in a study of blood T cell repertoires in COVID-19 (dated by TCRdb to 2019 to 2021). Concerning the study at large: Samples covering the acute and convalescent phases of COVID-19 were provided by collaborators in the United States, Italy and Spain. The repertoires were made available in a free public database intended to serve as a resource for research on the immune response to SARS-CoV-2. Where available, HLA class I and class II types were taken from metadata supplied by the sample provider and were not determined by assay-based typing. The samples were drawn from two sources: the first 160 participants of the ongoing ImmuneRACE study, and over 950 subjects contributed by 6 global collaborators. The sample metadata nearly always contained a de-identified subject ID, COVID-19 status, age in years and sex. The prospective study material was composed of cDNA or gDNA derived from T cells, B-cell-depleted T cells, or PBMCs. Subjects who had been exposed to COVID-19, were actively infected with it, or had recovered from it provided the deeply sampled blood TCRbeta repertoires that made up the dataset.

Relative to germline, V is missing 5 bases and J is missing 3 bases, with 6 bases of the junction outside any gene match. Counted from cysteine to phenylalanine, this CDR3 has 16 amino acids. The DNA shown is the 48-base CDR3, in frame from base 1. For CDR1 and CDR2, the germline V gene lists SGHAT and FQNNGV. TCRbeta CDR3 regions were amplified from genomic DNA using the immunoSEQ Assay, a bias-controlled multiplex PCR. The study's processing was this. The number of nucleated cells in each sample was estimated from the amplification of reference gene primers within the assay. To quantify the absolute abundance of each unique TCRbeta CDR3 rearrangement, sequence reads were collapsed and filtered. For each sample, productive Simpson clonality was calculated as the square root of Simpson's diversity index across productive rearrangements. TCRdb stores this immuneACCESS table with in-frame sequences only. Part of the clones is absent; in the studies checked, under half of the shortfall reflects unresolved V genes, and no reason is known for the rest. V, J and clone size were drawn from that table, and D and trimming were deduced from the DNA. This sample is represented by some 35,000 clones; roughly 80% of them were singletons. The top ten constitute 15% to 20% of the sample.

Whole blood was collected in K2EDTA tubes by collaborating institutions according to the institutions' own protocols. Collaborator samples were shipped for TCRbeta analysis as frozen whole blood, isolated PBMCs, or DNA extracted from either sample type. The study at large found these results: The quantity of clinical and demographic metadata differed by source and by participant and was supplied without curation.

The sequencing input was peripheral blood. This receptor was taken from a man between 65 and 80 years old with acute or convalescent COVID-19. The chain links TRBV11-2 with TRBJ1-3; TRBD1 fits 11 bases in the junction. The CDR3 region: CASSLRTGGFGNTIYF. The bases read TGTGCCAGCAGCCTTAGGACAGGGGGCTTTGGAAACACCATATATTTT.